Presented here are 10 T cell receptor beta chains from one specimen sequenced in a study of blood T cell repertoires in COVID-19. The protocol was immunoSEQ multiplex PCR, while the TCRdb copy is restricted to in-frame clones and leaves out a portion. Among about 440,000 clones listed, about 85% were seen once. Sequencing was carried out using PBMCs or T cells enriched from blood (not recorded which). The receptor set was obtained from a woman aged 18-29 years with acute COVID-19.

The chain couples TRBV5-1 to TRBJ2-5; D is perhaps TRBD2 (7 bases). There are 14 residues in the CDR3. Germline loops: CDR1 SGHRS, CDR2 YFSETQ. V gave up 1 base and J gave up 5 bases, with 12 bases separating them. CDR3: CASSLRGAGETQYF. In DNA, the CDR3 is TGCGCCAGCAGCTTGCGGGGGGCGGGGGAGACCCAGTACTTC. The full variable domain, its missing parts supplied by reference TRBV5-1 and TRBJ2-5, is KAGVTQTPRYLIKTRGQQVTLSCSPISGHRSVSWYQQTPGQGLQFLFEYFSETQRNKGNFPGRFSGRQFSNSRSEMNVSTLELGDSALYLCASSLRGAGETQYFGPGTRLLVL.

The chain recombines TRBV9 with TRBJ1-2; TRBD1 is a possible D gene (5 bases). Germline V gene lookup returns CDR1 SGDLS and CDR2 YYNGEE. Between the trimmed V and J ends, which lost 3 bases and 0 bases, there was a span of 15 bases. The CDR3 is made up of 16 amino acids. The CDR3 nucleotides read TGTGCCAGCAGCGGACGAGTAGGGGCCGCTAACTATGGCTACACCTTC. Residues: CASSGRVGAANYGYTF.

This clone was observed a few times. CDR3 nucleotide sequence: TGTGCCAGCAGTCAAGGACAGGGGGCTGGCTACACCTTC. Its translation is CASSQGQGAGYTF. This chain joins TRBV6-2 or TRBV6-3 and TRBJ1-2, with TRBD1 identical over 11 bases. The germline V gene has CDR1 MNHEY and CDR2 SVGEGT. Trimming at V came to 5 bases and at J to 7 bases, leaving 3 bases not matched to a gene. The CDR3 has 13 amino acids.

The chain combines TRBV19 with TRBJ2-5; tentatively, D is TRBD1 (6 bases). V gave up 3 bases and J gave up 3 bases, with 8 bases separating them. The CDR3 length is 13 residues. Per the germline V gene, CDR1 is LNHDA and CDR2 is SQIVND (reference sequence). The CDR3 here is CASSIPGEETQYF. In DNA, the CDR3 is TGTGCCAGTAGTATCCCAGGGGAAGAGACCCAGTACTTC.

This clone was seen a handful of times. The chain employs TRBV11-3 and TRBJ2-5, with D maybe TRBD1 (6 bases). In germline, CDR1 is SGHNT, CDR2 YENEEA. CDR3 length: 18 residues. The V and J ends lost 5 bases and 5 bases respectively, with 27 bases between them. The CDR3 here is CASSPRPGQLSWGETQYF. The CDR3 DNA reads TGTGCCAGCAGCCCGAGACCGGGACAACTATCCTGGGGGGAGACCCAGTACTTC.

This chain links TRBV19 with TRBJ1-5; the D gene is possibly TRBD1 (6 bases). The CDR3 totals 15 residues. V was shortened by 6 bases and J by 0 bases, with 12 bases between the two germline ends. CDR1 is LNHDA and CDR2 is SQIVND in the germline V gene (reference sequence). The CDR3 DNA sequence: TGTGCCAGTAGGATGGGGGCGTATAGCAATCAGCCCCAGCATTTT. Its translation is CASRMGAYSNQPQHF.

V and J are TRBV5-1 and TRBJ2-1; 7 bases match TRBD2. Germline trimming cut 8 bases from V and 6 bases from J; bases unmatched to any gene: 8. The CDR3 is 13 amino acids. Germline CDR1 reads SGHRS; CDR2 reads YFSETQ. The CDR3, as DNA: TGCGCCAGTTACGAAGCGGGGATCAATGAGCAGTTCTTC. Its translation: CASYEAGINEQFF.

The chain has TRBV6-5 and TRBJ1-6; D may be TRBD1 (5 bases). Deletions cut 0 bases from V and 6 bases from J, with 9 bases between. The CDR3 spans 15 residues. Per germline, CDR1 MNHEY and CDR2 SVGAGI. CDR3 amino acids: CASSYSGGSNSPLHF. The CDR3 DNA is TGTGCCAGCAGTTACTCGGGGGGATCTAATTCACCCCTCCACTTT.

This rearrangement joins TRBV5-1 to TRBJ2-1; D gene uncertain. This CDR3 comprises 15 residues. The V and J ends lost 0 bases and 5 bases respectively, with 12 bases between them. Germline-derived CDR1 and CDR2 are SGHRS and YFSETQ. As DNA, the CDR3 is TGCGCCAGCAGCTTGGTTGTAGCAAAACACAATGAGCAGTTCTTC. Amino acids: CASSLVVAKHNEQFF.

The CDR3 nucleotides read TGTGCCAGCAGTGAATATATTCTGGGCAACTCACCCCTCCACTTT. Encoded protein: CASSEYILGNSPLHF. The chain uses TRBV25-1 and TRBJ1-6; D uncertain. CDR1 MGHDK and CDR2 SYGVNS come from the germline V gene. The length of the CDR3 is 15 residues. The V end was cut by 0 bases, the J end by 10 bases, with 13 bases between.